One sample yielded the 24 T cell receptor beta chains listed below, sequenced in a study of blood T cell repertoires in COVID-19. The method was immunoSEQ multiplex PCR; TCRdb's version includes in-frame clones alone and lacks a portion of them. The data contain 150,000 to 200,000 clones, about nine tenths of them seen just once; the ten biggest clones take up 2% to 2.5%. Sequenced sample: PBMCs or T cells enriched from blood (not recorded which). The receptors shown here come from a woman in her 30s who had recovered from COVID-19.

The DNA for the CDR3 is TGTGCCAGCAGTTTCCTACGGGCCGGGGAGCTGTTTTTT. Translation: CASSFLRAGELFF. The rearrangement uses TRBV6-5 and TRBJ2-2; D unresolved. The CDR3 has 13 residues. CDR1 is MNHEY and CDR2 is SVGAGI in the germline V gene. V dropped 4 bases and J dropped 6 bases, with 9 bases sitting between them.

V and J are TRBV4-1 and TRBJ2-1; 12 nucleotides line up with TRBD2. This CDR3 is 14 amino acids long. The germline V gene has CDR1 MGHRA and CDR2 YSYEKL. Trimming cost V 8 bases and J 7 bases; bases outside gene matches: 6. This CDR3 reads CASGRLAGVNEQFF. The CDR3 region has the DNA TGCGCCAGCGGACGACTAGCGGGGGTAAATGAGCAGTTCTTC.

V usage is TRBV19 and J usage is TRBJ2-1; D might be TRBD2 (6 bases). This CDR3 contains 14 residues. Germline V gene lookup returns CDR1 LNHDA and CDR2 SQIVND (reference sequence). The V and J ends lost 7 bases and 10 bases respectively, with 20 bases between them. CDR3 in DNA: TGTGCCAGTATCGAAACGGGACTCCGGGGGGAGCAGTTCTTC. Translating gives CASIETGLRGEQFF.

The chain is built from TRBV5-1 and TRBJ1-3; perhaps TRBD1 as D (5 bases). V gave up 4 bases and J gave up 0 bases, with 17 bases separating them. CDR1 SGHRS and CDR2 YFSETQ come from the germline V gene. The CDR3 runs 17 residues. The CDR3 loop reads CASSPLSTASSGNTIYF. The CDR3 bases are TGCGCCAGCAGCCCGCTCTCGACAGCTAGCTCTGGAAACACCATATATTTT.

This rearrangement joins TRBV27 to TRBJ1-2; D unclear. Between the trimmed V and J ends, which lost 2 bases and 4 bases, there was a span of 8 bases. In germline, CDR1 is MNHEY, CDR2 SMNVEV (reference sequence). CDR3 length: 13 amino acids. CDR3 sequence reads: CASSLRLGYGYTF. The CDR3 nucleotides read TGTGCCAGCAGTTTACGACTGGGCTATGGCTACACCTTC.

The chain carries TRBV15 and TRBJ1-6, with 8 bases that match TRBD1. CDR3 length: 13 amino acids. V lost 6 bases and J lost 9; bases outside the gene matches: 4. The germline V gene encodes CDR1 LNHNV and CDR2 YYDKDF (reference sequence). In DNA form, the CDR3 reads TGTGCCACCAGAGGGACAGGAAGTTCACCCCTCCACTTT. Translation: CATRGTGSSPLHF.

The chain couples TRBV27 to TRBJ2-3; 7 nucleotides line up with TRBD2. The length of the CDR3 is 15 residues. Trimming cost V 1 base and J 3 bases; bases outside gene matches: 4. The germline V gene encodes CDR1 MNHEY and CDR2 SMNVEV (reference sequence). CDR3 sequence (DNA): TGTGCCAGCAGTTTATACGCGGGAGTGACAGATACGCAGTATTTT. This translates into CASSLYAGVTDTQYF.

The gene calls are TRBV6-6 and TRBJ2-6; weak D call: TRBD2 (5 bases). This CDR3 has 18 residues. CDR1 MNHNY and CDR2 SVGAGI come from the germline V gene (reference sequence). V lost 5 bases and J 4 bases, leaving 21 bases between the germline ends. CDR3 sequence reads: CASSPMGSRASGANVLTF. The CDR3 DNA reads as TGTGCCAGCAGTCCTATGGGGAGCCGGGCATCCGGGGCCAACGTCCTGACTTTC.

The V gene is TRBV2, the J gene TRBJ2-1, with 7 bases matching TRBD1. The CDR3 is made up of 12 amino acids. Germline V lookup: CDR1 SNHLY, CDR2 FYNNEI. With V trimmed by 6 bases and J by 15 bases, 11 bases remained unmatched. CDR3 nucleotide sequence: TGTGCCAGCAGAGCGGACAGGACGGGCTCGTTCTTC. It specifies CASRADRTGSFF.

This chain links TRBV19 with TRBJ1-2; the match to TRBD1 covers 7 bases. This CDR3 region has 14 residues. V lost 4 bases to trimming and J lost 0 bases; unmatched junction nucleotides: 2. Germline CDR1 reads LNHDA; CDR2 reads SQIVND (reference sequence). CDR3 residues: CASSRTGTNYGYTF. Here the CDR3 DNA reads TGTGCCAGTAGTAGGACAGGCACTAACTATGGCTACACCTTC.

The chain employs TRBV3-1 (or the pseudogene TRBV3-2) and TRBJ1-1; D remains ambiguous. CDR1 LGHDT and CDR2 YNNKEL come from the germline V gene (reference sequence). The CDR3 runs 15 residues. Trimming left V 1 base short and J 5 bases short, with 14 bases between. The CDR3 region is CASSQVPGPGTEAFF. CDR3 sequence (DNA): TGTGCCAGCAGCCAAGTCCCGGGCCCGGGGACTGAAGCTTTCTTT.

V is TRBV6-1 and J is TRBJ1-2; D not certain. V dropped 2 bases and J dropped 3 bases, with 10 bases sitting between them. Germline CDR1 and CDR2: MNHNS and SASEGT. The CDR3 covers 14 residues. CDR3 sequence reads: CASSENLGDYGYTF. The DNA of the CDR3 is TGTGCCAGCAGTGAAAATTTGGGCGACTATGGCTACACCTTC.

This chain connects TRBV7-8 to TRBJ1-5; a possible D gene is TRBD1 (6 bases). CDR3 length equals 15 residues. Looked up from germline, CDR1 is SGHVS and CDR2 is FQNEAQ. The V end was cut by 4 bases, the J end by 7 bases, with 17 bases between. The CDR3 loop is CASSSTTGGAQPQHF. In nucleotides, the CDR3 is TGTGCCAGCAGCTCCACTACTGGGGGGGCACAGCCCCAGCATTTT.

The V gene is TRBV7-9, the J gene TRBJ1-5; the match to TRBD1 covers 8 bases. Germline-derived CDR1 and CDR2 are SEHNR and FQNEAQ (reference sequence). With 1 base clipped from V and 6 bases from J, the junction kept 5 bases outside the gene matches. CDR3 length: 15 residues. CDR3 DNA: TGTGCCAGCAGCTTAGTTGGACAGGGAATTCAGCCCCAGCATTTT. Residues: CASSLVGQGIQPQHF.

The chain joins TRBV7-6 to TRBJ1-2; 8 nucleotides match TRBD1. The V and J ends lost 1 base and 7 bases, in that order; junction bases with no gene match: 2. The CDR3 consists of 13 residues. Germline loops: CDR1 SGHVS, CDR2 FNYEAQ. The CDR3 DNA follows: TGTGCCAGCAGCTTAGGACAGGGGATTGGCTACACCTTC. It yields the protein CASSLGQGIGYTF.

The chain has TRBV29-1 and TRBJ2-7; 7 bases align to TRBD1. After removal of 4 bases from V and 6 bases from J, the junction contained 3 bases not matched to a gene. Germline V gives CDR1 SQVTM, CDR2 ANQGSEA. The CDR3 is 11 residues long. CDR3 nucleotides: TGCAGCGTTGCTAGGGGGCTCGAGCAGTACTTC. Translating gives CSVARGLEQYF.

The chain couples TRBV6-6 to TRBJ1-6, with 9 nucleotides matching TRBD1. J was trimmed by 1 base and V by 6 bases; bases with no gene match: 1. The CDR3 totals 15 residues. Germline V gene data show CDR1 as MNHNY and CDR2 as SVGAGI (reference sequence). CDR3 sequence (DNA): TGTGCCAGCAGGGACAGGGGTTCCTATAATTCACCCCTCCACTTT. Translating it yields CASRDRGSYNSPLHF.

The gene calls are TRBV7-3 and TRBJ2-5; TRBD1 agrees at 11 bases. Losses at the gene ends were 2 bases for V and 4 bases for J; bases not matched to a gene: 0. The germline V gene has CDR1 SGHTA and CDR2 FQGTGA. The CDR3 consists of 14 residues. CDR3 coding DNA: TGTGCCAGCAGCTTAGGGACAGGGGGAGAGACCCAGTACTTC. It is translated as CASSLGTGGETQYF.

J is TRBJ1-1 and V is TRBV11-2; 11 bases agree with TRBD1. Germline-derived CDR1 and CDR2 are SGHAT and FQNNGV. V dropped 3 bases and J dropped 7; count of bases not matched to a gene: 1. The CDR3 consists of 13 residues. The CDR3 sequence is CASSFGTGGEAFF. CDR3 bases: TGTGCCAGCAGCTTTGGGACAGGGGGTGAAGCTTTCTTT. Complete variable domain (other parts from reference TRBV11-2 and TRBJ1-1): EAGVAQSPRYKIIEKRQSVAFWCNPISGHATLYWYQQILGQGPKLLIQFQNNGVVDDSQLPKDRFSAERLKGVDSTLKIQPAKLEDSAVYLCASSFGTGGEAFFGQGTRLTVV.

Only a few counts were recorded for this clone. The chain has TRBV7-8 and TRBJ1-5, with D unresolved. The CDR3 covers 13 residues. Germline CDR1 and CDR2: SGHVS and FQNEAQ. V shed 5 bases and J shed 4 bases, with 9 bases lying between them. The CDR3 loop reads CASSLDGNQPQHF. CDR3 nucleotide sequence: TGTGCCAGCAGCCTCGACGGGAATCAGCCCCAGCATTTT.

The chain is built from TRBV27 and TRBJ2-2; 7 bases map to TRBD1. Germline CDR1 MNHEY, CDR2 SMNVEV (reference sequence). The CDR3 totals 14 residues. With 7 bases clipped from V and 2 bases from J, the junction kept 4 bases outside the gene matches. DNA of the CDR3: TGTGCCAGCAACACAGGGGTAAACACCGGGGAGCTGTTTTTT. The encoded protein is CASNTGVNTGELFF.

V usage is TRBV19 and J usage is TRBJ1-6; 7 positions match TRBD1. This CDR3 contains 15 residues. Germline CDR1 reads LNHDA; CDR2 reads SQIVND (reference sequence). J was trimmed by 8 bases and V by 4 bases; bases with no gene match: 8. CDR3 in DNA: TGTGCCAGTAGTACACAGGACAGGCGAGATTCACCCCTCCACTTT. Translated: CASSTQDRRDSPLHF.

In its sample, this clone was seen once. This rearrangement joins TRBV12-3 or TRBV12-4 to TRBJ1-2, with 7 positions matching TRBD1. CDR3 length: 13 residues. Unmatched junction bases numbered 4, after V lost 1 base and J lost 8 bases. DNA of the CDR3: TGTGCCAGCAGTTTAGAGAGGACAGGAGGCTACACCTTC. It is translated as CASSLERTGGYTF.

This clone was recorded a few times. The chain has TRBV14 and TRBJ2-5, with unresolved D. The ends were cut back, 5 bases at V and 4 bases at J, with 5 bases in the middle. Germline assignment: CDR1 SGHDN and CDR2 FVKESK. The CDR3 has 11 residues. The CDR3 here is CASSYLETQYF. The CDR3 DNA is TGTGCCAGCAGCTATCTAGAGACCCAGTACTTC.